The 22 T cell receptor beta chains in this list originate from one sample, sequenced in a study of blood T cells in healthy people across ages (dated by TCRdb to between 2015 and 2016). Libraries were made using 5' RACE. The data were produced on an Illumina HiSeq 2500. A second PCR of roughly 6 to 12 cycles was performed with a sample-barcoded 5' primer and a J-beta primer mix. The public reads were quality trimmed at Q25 with fastp and then assembled into clones with MiXCR by TCRdb, keeping productive beta chains. Rows matching on CDR3 protein sequence are summarized as one entry with the most common DNA and genes. Across this sample there are some 550,000 distinct CDR3 sequences, with around half seen only once. The ten largest clonotypes hold roughly 25% of the sample. Sequenced material: blood. All receptors derive from a man older than 75 in good health.

This clonotype was detected only a few times. The chain couples TRBV29-1 to TRBJ1-1, with D perhaps matching TRBD1 (6 bases). V gave up 0 bases and J gave up 0 bases, with 17 bases separating them. The CDR3 sequence is 17 residues long. CDR1 and CDR2 (germline): SQVTM, ANQGSEA. This CDR3 reads CSVEEGGARDMNTEAFF. CDR3 in DNA: TGCAGCGTTGAAGAGGGCGGGGCGCGGGACATGAACACTGAAGCTTTCTTT. Together with reference TRBV29-1 and TRBJ1-1, the CDR3 gives the full variable domain: SAVISQKPSRDICQRGTSLTIQCQVDSQVTMMFWYRQQPGQSLTLIATANQGSEATYESGFVIDKFPISRPNLTFSTLTVSNMSPEDSSIYLCSVEEGGARDMNTEAFFGQGTRLTVV.

This clonotype was found a few times. The rearrangement links TRBV20-1 to TRBJ2-7; D is possibly TRBD2 (6 bases). CDR3 length equals 14 residues. V gave up 6 bases and J gave up 2 bases, with 17 bases separating them. CDR1 is DFQATT, CDR2 SNEGSKA, per germline (reference sequence). The CDR3 protein is CSAETGEHPYEQYF. CDR3 sequence (DNA): TGCAGTGCCGAGACGGGGGAGCACCCCTACGAGCAGTACTTC.

The J gene is TRBJ2-1, the V gene TRBV27; TRBD2 matches 13 bases. The CDR3 has 17 amino acids. The V segment lost 4 bases and the J segment 7 bases; nucleotides outside the gene matches: 10. From germline, CDR1 is MNHEY and CDR2 SMNVEV (reference sequence). This CDR3 is CASSSGTSGKSHNEQFF. CDR3 DNA sequence: TGTGCCAGCAGTTCCGGGACTAGCGGGAAATCTCATAATGAGCAGTTCTTC.

This sequence joins TRBV28 and TRBJ2-3, with 7 bases lining up with TRBD1. V lost 6 bases and J lost 2; bases outside the gene matches: 11. Germline V gene sequence: CDR1 MDHEN, CDR2 SYDVKM. The CDR3 contains 16 residues. CDR3 in amino acids: CASRFVQGVTTDTQYF. The CDR3 nucleotides are TGTGCCAGCAGGTTCGTGCAGGGGGTTACCACAGATACGCAGTATTTT.

The rearrangement joins TRBV9 to TRBJ2-3, with 9 bases identical to TRBD2. Trimming removed 0 bases from V and 5 bases from J; junction bases left unmatched: 4. Germline values: CDR1 SGDLS, CDR2 YYNGEE. The CDR3 has 15 amino acids. CDR3: CASSVDPSGIDTQYF. CDR3 coding DNA: TGTGCCAGCAGCGTAGACCCTAGCGGGATAGATACGCAGTATTTT. The variable domain in full, with the rest retrieved from reference TRBV9 and TRBJ2-3, is DSGVTQTPKHLITATGQRVTLRCSPRSGDLSVYWYQQSLDQGLQFLIQYYNGEERAKGNILERFSAQQFPDLHSELNLSSLELGDSALYFCASSVDPSGIDTQYFGPGTRLTVL.

This clonotype was counted only a few times. This could be a read error, since a much larger clone is one nucleotide away. J is TRBJ2-5 and V is TRBV6-6; D is undetermined. This CDR3 spans 12 amino acids. V was clipped by 6 bases and J by 11 bases, with 16 bases between them. Per germline, CDR1 MNHNY and CDR2 SVGAGI (reference sequence). CDR3 amino acids: CASSPTRHEQYF. CDR3 DNA sequence: TGTGCCAGCAGCCCAACTCGCCATGAGCAGTACTTC.

J is TRBJ1-2 and V is TRBV6-5; a possible D gene is TRBD1 (5 bases). The CDR3 loop spans 13 amino acids. V lost 6 bases, J lost 4 bases, and 12 bases lay in between. Germline CDR1 and CDR2: MNHEY and SVGAGI. This CDR3 reads CASRLPDSYGYTF. CDR3 DNA sequence: TGTGCCAGCAGACTCCCAGACAGCTATGGCTACACCTTC.

The sample holds a few counts of this clonotype. The V gene is TRBV20-1, the J gene TRBJ2-4; 7 bases are a match to TRBD2. V dropped 4 bases and J dropped 0; count of bases not matched to a gene: 3. CDR1 is DFQATT, CDR2 SNEGSKA, per germline (reference sequence). The CDR3 totals 14 residues. The CDR3 here is CSAKAGLAKNIQYF. The CDR3 nucleotides read TGCAGTGCTAAAGCGGGGCTAGCCAAAAACATTCAGTACTTC.

J is TRBJ2-1 and V is TRBV5-5, with D maybe TRBD1 (5 bases). The CDR3 is 14 residues long. Germline assignment: CDR1 SGHKS and CDR2 YYEKEE (reference sequence). V gave up 2 bases and J gave up 4 bases, with 10 bases separating them. CDR3 region: CASSLVQVYNEQFF. Written as DNA, the CDR3 is TGTGCCAGCAGCTTAGTACAGGTATACAATGAGCAGTTCTTC.

This clonotype was observed a few times. The chain uses TRBV20-1 and TRBJ2-3; tentative D call: TRBD1 (6 bases). CDR1 and CDR2 from the germline V gene are DFQATT and SNEGSKA (reference sequence). This CDR3 is built from 15 residues. V was trimmed by 6 bases and J by 0 bases, leaving 16 bases between them. For the CDR3, the DNA is TGCAGTGCCGAGAGAGGGGGTCCTAGCACAGATACGCAGTATTTT. It yields the protein CSAERGGPSTDTQYF.

Comments on this clonotype: It may be a read error: a sequence one base away is much more abundant. CDR3 sequence reads: CARSQISGGYGYTF. As DNA, the CDR3 is TGCGCCCGCAGCCAAATCTCCGGAGGCTATGGCTACACCTTC. This sequence joins TRBV4-3 and TRBJ1-2; D call uncertain. There are 14 residues in the CDR3. Looked up from germline, CDR1 is LGHNA and CDR2 is YSLEER.

This clonotype was picked up a small number of times. V and J are TRBV7-3 and TRBJ1-1; TRBD1 matches 9 bases. The CDR3 has 14 amino acids. Germline loops: CDR1 SGHTA, CDR2 FQGTGA. V was clipped by 5 bases and J by 4 bases; unmatched bases: 5. CDR3 in amino acids: CASSPGQGFTEAFF. The CDR3 nucleotides are TGTGCCAGCAGCCCGGGACAGGGATTCACTGAAGCTTTCTTT.

DNA for the CDR3: TGTGCCAGCACCCAAAGTTACGGACCCTACGAGCAGTACTTC. This codes for CASTQSYGPYEQYF. This rearrangement joins TRBV6-2 or TRBV6-3 to TRBJ2-7; D is ambiguous. V was pared by 7 bases and J by 2 bases, with 15 bases between. This CDR3 spans 14 amino acids. Per germline, CDR1 MNHEY and CDR2 SVGEGT.

The chain links TRBV12-3 or TRBV12-4 to TRBJ2-7, with 10 bases identical to TRBD1. The CDR3 sequence is 16 residues long. The V gene end was trimmed by 6 bases and the J gene end by 0 bases; junction bases not matched to a gene: 8. Here the CDR3 DNA reads TGTGCCAGCAGCAGACGGACAGGGGGTATCTCCTACGAGCAGTACTTC. Protein: CASSRRTGGISYEQYF.

This clonotype was detected ten times or more. The chain links TRBV12-3 or TRBV12-4 to TRBJ2-3, with D possibly TRBD1 on 6 matching bases. V lost 6 bases, J lost 5 bases, and 12 bases lay in between. The CDR3 totals 13 residues. CDR3 region: CASSPRGLDTQYF. In DNA form, the CDR3 reads TGTGCCAGCAGCCCAAGGGGGTTAGATACGCAGTATTTT.

As regards this clonotype: Being one base from a much bigger clone, this may be a read error. The chain combines TRBV7-9 with TRBJ2-1, with 9 bases lining up with TRBD2. Germline CDR1 reads SEHNR; CDR2 reads FQNEAQ (reference sequence). The CDR3 runs to 19 residues. Trimming cost V 7 bases and J 1 base; bases outside gene matches: 17. CDR3: CASIEGGSGRILSYNEQFF. CDR3 nucleotides: TGTGCCAGCATAGAAGGGGGTAGCGGGAGAATACTGTCCTACAATGAGCAGTTCTTC.

The V call is TRBV29-1, the J call TRBJ2-3; a weak D match, TRBD2 (5 bases). This CDR3 spans 13 amino acids. V lost 4 bases, J lost 4 bases, and 12 bases lay in between. Germline values: CDR1 SQVTM, CDR2 ANQGSEA. The CDR3 bases are TGCAGCGTTGGAGGGATGGGAGCAGATACGCAGTATTTT. As protein: CSVGGMGADTQYF.

The CDR3 reads CASSFAATDTQYF. The CDR3 DNA sequence: TGTGCCAGCAGCTTTGCAGCCACAGATACGCAGTATTTT. V and J are TRBV11-2 and TRBJ2-3; D ambiguous. Trimming left V 3 bases short and J 2 bases short, with 6 bases between. Germline assignment: CDR1 SGHAT and CDR2 FQNNGV. The CDR3 extends over 13 amino acids.

This clonotype occurred once. This sequence joins TRBV7-9 and TRBJ2-7; TRBD2 is a possible D gene (6 bases). Germline assignment: CDR1 SEHNR and CDR2 FQNEAQ (reference sequence). V dropped 5 bases and J dropped 9 bases, with 17 bases sitting between them. This CDR3 comprises 13 residues. The CDR3 sequence: CASSVRVAEGQYF. DNA for the CDR3: TGTGCCAGCAGCGTAAGGGTAGCGGAGGGGCAGTACTTC. Filled out from reference TRBV7-9 and TRBJ2-7, the complete variable domain reads DTGVSQNPRHKITKRGQNVTFRCDPISEHNRLYWYRQTLGQGPEFLTYFQNEAQLEKSRLLSDRFSAERPKGSFSTLEIQRTEQGDSAMYLCASSVRVAEGQYFGPGTRLTVT.

This clonotype has just a few counts. The chain links TRBV4-3 to TRBJ2-1; 7 nucleotides agree with TRBD2. This CDR3 contains 16 residues. V dropped 1 base and J dropped 0; count of bases not matched to a gene: 3. Germline lookup yields CDR1 LGHNA and CDR2 YSLEER. Here the CDR3 DNA reads TGCGCCAGCAGCCAAGTGGGGGGGAGCTCCTACAATGAGCAGTTCTTC. This translates into CASSQVGGSSYNEQFF.

This clonotype was observed a few times. Being one base from a much bigger clone, this may be a read error. The chain has TRBV29-1 and TRBJ2-7, with unresolved D. From germline, CDR1 is SQVTM and CDR2 ANQGSEA. The CDR3 extends over 13 amino acids. V lost 0 bases, J lost 7 bases, and 13 bases lay in between. CDR3: CSVEDPRYNEQYF. The CDR3, as DNA: TGCAGCGTTGAAGATCCGCGATACAATGAGCAGTACTTC.

J is TRBJ2-5 and V is TRBV15; unclear D gene. CDR3 size: 13 residues. Germline V gene data show CDR1 as LNHNV and CDR2 as YYDKDF (reference sequence). V was cut by 3 bases and J by 5 bases, with 10 bases left in between. DNA for the CDR3: TGTGCCACCAGCAGGGCCCCTAGGGAGACCCAGTACTTC. Its protein product is CATSRAPRETQYF.